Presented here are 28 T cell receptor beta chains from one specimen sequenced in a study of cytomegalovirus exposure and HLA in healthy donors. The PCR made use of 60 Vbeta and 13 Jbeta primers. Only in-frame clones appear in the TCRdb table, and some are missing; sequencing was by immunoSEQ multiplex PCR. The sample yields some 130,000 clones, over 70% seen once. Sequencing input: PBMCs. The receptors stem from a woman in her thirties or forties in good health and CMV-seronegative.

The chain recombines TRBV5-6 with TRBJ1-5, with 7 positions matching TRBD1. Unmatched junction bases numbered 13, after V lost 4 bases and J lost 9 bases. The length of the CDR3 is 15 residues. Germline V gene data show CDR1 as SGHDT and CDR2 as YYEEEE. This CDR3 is CASSQGDSPGRPQHF. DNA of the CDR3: TGTGCCAGCAGCCAGGGGGACAGTCCAGGACGGCCCCAGCATTTT.

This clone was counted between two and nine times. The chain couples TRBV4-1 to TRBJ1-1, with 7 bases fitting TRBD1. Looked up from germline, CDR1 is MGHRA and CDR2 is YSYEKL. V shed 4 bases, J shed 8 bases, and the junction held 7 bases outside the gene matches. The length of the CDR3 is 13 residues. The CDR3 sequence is CASSPTPGQEAFF. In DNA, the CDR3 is TGCGCCAGCAGCCCCACCCCGGGACAGGAAGCTTTCTTT.

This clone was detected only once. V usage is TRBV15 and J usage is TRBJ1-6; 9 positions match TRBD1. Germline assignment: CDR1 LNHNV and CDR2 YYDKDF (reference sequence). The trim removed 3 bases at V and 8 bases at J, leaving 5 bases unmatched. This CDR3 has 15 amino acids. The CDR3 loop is CATSREGQGDSPLHF. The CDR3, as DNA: TGTGCCACCAGCAGGGAGGGACAGGGAGATTCACCCCTCCACTTT.

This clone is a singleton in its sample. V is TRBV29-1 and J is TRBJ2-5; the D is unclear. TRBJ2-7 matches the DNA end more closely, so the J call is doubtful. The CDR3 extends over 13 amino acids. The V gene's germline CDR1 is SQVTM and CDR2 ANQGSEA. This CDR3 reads CSVGRFEESEQYF. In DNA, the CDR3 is TGCAGCGTTGGGCGCTTCGAGGAAAGCGAGCAGTACTTC.

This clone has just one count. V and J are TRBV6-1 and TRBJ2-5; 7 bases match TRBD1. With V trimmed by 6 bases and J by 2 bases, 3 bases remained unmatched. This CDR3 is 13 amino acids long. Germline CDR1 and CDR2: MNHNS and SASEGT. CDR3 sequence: CASSLDRQETQYF. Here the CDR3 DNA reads TGTGCCAGCAGCCTGGACAGGCAAGAGACCCAGTACTTC.

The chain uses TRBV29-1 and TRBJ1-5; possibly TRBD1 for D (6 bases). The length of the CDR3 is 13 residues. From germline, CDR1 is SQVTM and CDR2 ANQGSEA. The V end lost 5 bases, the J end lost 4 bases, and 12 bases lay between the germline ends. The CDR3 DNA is TGCAGCGTTAGCGGACAGCAAAATCAGCCCCAGCATTTT. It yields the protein CSVSGQQNQPQHF.

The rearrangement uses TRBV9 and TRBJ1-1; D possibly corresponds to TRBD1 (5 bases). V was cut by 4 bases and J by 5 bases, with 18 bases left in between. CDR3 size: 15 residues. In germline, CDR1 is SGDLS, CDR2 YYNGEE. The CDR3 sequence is CASSPRDLGGTEAFF. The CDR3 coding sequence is TGTGCCAGCAGCCCCCGGGACTTGGGGGGAACTGAAGCTTTCTTT.

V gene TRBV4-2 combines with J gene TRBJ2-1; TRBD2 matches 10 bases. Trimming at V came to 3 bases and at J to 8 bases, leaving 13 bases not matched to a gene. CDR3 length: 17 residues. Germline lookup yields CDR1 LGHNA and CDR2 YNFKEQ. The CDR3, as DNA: TGTGCCAGCAGCCACGCCCGTTCCGGGACTAGCGCTTATGAGCAGTTCTTC. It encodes CASSHARSGTSAYEQFF.

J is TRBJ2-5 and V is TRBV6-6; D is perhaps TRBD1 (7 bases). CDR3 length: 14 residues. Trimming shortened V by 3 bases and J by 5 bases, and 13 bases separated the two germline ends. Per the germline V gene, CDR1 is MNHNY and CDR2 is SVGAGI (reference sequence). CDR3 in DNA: TGTGCCAGCAGTTATCAGGGGGGCCACGAGACCCAGTACTTC. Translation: CASSYQGGHETQYF.

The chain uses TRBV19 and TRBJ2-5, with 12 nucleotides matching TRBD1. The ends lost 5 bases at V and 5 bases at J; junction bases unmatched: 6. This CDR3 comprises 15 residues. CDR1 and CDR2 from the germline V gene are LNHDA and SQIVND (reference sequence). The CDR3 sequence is CASSSRDRGRETQYF. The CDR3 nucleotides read TGTGCCAGTAGTTCCCGGGACAGGGGGCGGGAGACCCAGTACTTC.

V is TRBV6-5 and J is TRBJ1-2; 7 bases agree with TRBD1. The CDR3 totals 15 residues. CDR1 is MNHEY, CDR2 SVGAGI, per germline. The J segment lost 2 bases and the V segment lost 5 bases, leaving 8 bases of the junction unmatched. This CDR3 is CASSPQRGRNYGYTF. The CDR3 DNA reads TGTGCCAGCAGTCCTCAAAGGGGGCGCAACTATGGCTACACCTTC.

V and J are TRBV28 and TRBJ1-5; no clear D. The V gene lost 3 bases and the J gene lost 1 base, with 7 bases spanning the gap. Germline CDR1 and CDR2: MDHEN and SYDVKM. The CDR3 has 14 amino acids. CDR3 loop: CASSLGRSNQPQHF. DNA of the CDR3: TGTGCCAGCAGTTTGGGCAGAAGCAATCAGCCCCAGCATTTT.

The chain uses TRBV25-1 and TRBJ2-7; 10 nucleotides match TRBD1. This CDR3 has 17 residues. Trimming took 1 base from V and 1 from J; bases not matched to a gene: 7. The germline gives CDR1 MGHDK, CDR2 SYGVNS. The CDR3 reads CASSESGGQGGSYEQYF. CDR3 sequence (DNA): TGTGCCAGCAGTGAATCCGGAGGACAGGGGGGTTCCTACGAGCAGTACTTC.

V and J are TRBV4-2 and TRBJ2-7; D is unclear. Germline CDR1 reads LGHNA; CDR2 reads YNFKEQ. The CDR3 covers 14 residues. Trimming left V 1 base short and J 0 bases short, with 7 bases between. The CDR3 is CASSQATSSYEQYF. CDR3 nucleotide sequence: TGTGCCAGCAGCCAAGCTACGAGCTCCTACGAGCAGTACTTC.

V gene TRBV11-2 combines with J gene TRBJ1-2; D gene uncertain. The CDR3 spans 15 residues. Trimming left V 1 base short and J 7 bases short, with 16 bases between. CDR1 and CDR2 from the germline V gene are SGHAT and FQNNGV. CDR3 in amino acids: CASSLVRRPGGGYTF. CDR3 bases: TGTGCCAGCAGCTTAGTTAGGAGGCCGGGCGGTGGCTACACCTTC. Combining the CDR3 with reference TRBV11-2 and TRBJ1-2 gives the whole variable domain EAGVAQSPRYKIIEKRQSVAFWCNPISGHATLYWYQQILGQGPKLLIQFQNNGVVDDSQLPKDRFSAERLKGVDSTLKIQPAKLEDSAVYLCASSLVRRPGGGYTFGSGTRLTVV.

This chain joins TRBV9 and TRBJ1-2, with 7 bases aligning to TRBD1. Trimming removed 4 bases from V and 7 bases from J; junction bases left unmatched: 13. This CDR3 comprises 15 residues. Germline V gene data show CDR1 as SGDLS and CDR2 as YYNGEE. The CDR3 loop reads CASSPHPDRVSGYTF. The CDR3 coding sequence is TGTGCCAGCAGCCCCCACCCAGACAGGGTGAGTGGCTACACCTTC.

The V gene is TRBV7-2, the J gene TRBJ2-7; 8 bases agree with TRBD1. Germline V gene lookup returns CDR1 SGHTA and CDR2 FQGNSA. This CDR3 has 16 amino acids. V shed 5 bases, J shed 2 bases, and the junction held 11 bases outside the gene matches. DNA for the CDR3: TGTGCCAGCAGCCCACTCCCCGGACAGGGAGCCTACGAGCAGTACTTC. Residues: CASSPLPGQGAYEQYF.

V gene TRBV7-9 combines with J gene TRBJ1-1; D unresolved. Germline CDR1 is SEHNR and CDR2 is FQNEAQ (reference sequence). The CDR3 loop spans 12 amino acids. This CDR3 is CSTREGGTEAFF. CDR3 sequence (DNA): TGTTCCACTCGGGAGGGCGGCACTGAAGCTTTCTTT.

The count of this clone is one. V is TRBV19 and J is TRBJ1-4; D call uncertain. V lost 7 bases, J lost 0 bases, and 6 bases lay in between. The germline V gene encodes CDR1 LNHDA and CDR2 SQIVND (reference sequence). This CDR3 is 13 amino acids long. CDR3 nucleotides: TGTGCCAGTAAGCCTGCAACTAATGAAAAACTGTTTTTT. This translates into CASKPATNEKLFF.

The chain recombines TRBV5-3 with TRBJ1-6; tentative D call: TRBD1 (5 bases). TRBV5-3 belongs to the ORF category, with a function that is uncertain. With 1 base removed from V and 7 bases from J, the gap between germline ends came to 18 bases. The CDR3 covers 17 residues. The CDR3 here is CARSLRLGTIPNSPLHF. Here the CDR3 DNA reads TGTGCCAGAAGCTTGCGATTAGGGACTATTCCCAATTCACCCCTCCACTTT.

The CDR3: CASSPWVGALNEKLFF. The CDR3 bases are TGCGCCAGCAGCCCATGGGTTGGAGCCCTTAATGAAAAACTGTTTTTT. The chain carries TRBV4-1 and TRBJ1-4; D not certain. The ends were cut back, 4 bases at V and 4 bases at J, with 16 bases in the middle. The V gene's germline CDR1 is MGHRA and CDR2 YSYEKL. The CDR3 runs 16 residues.

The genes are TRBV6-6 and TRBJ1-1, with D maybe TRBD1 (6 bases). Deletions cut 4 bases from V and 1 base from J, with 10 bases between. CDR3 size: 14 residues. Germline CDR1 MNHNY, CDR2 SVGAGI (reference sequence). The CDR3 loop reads CASSSGTKNTEAFF. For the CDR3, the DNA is TGTGCCAGCAGTTCCGGGACAAAGAACACTGAAGCTTTCTTT.

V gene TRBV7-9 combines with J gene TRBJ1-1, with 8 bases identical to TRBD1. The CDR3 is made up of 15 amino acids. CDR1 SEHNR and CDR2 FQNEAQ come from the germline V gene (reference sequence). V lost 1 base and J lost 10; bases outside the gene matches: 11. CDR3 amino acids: CASSLDQGAMELAFF. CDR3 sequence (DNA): TGTGCCAGCAGCTTAGACCAGGGGGCCATGGAATTAGCTTTCTTT.

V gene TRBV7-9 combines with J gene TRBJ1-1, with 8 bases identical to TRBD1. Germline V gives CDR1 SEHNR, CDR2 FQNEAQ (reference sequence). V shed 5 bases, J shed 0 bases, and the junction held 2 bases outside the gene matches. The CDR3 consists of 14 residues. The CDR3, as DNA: TGTGCCAGCAGCGGACAGGGACTGAACACTGAAGCTTTCTTT. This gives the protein CASSGQGLNTEAFF.

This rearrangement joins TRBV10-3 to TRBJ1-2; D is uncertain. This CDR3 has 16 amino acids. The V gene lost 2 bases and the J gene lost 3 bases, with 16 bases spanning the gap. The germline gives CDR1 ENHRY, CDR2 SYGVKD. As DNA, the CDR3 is TGTGCCATCAGTGAGGCAACCGCCTGGAGGGACTATGGCTACACCTTC. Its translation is CAISEATAWRDYGYTF.

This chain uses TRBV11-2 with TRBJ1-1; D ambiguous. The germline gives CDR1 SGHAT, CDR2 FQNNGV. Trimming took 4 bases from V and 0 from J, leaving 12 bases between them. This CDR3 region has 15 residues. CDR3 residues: CASSWRLGMNTEAFF. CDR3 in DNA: TGTGCCAGCAGCTGGAGGTTGGGTATGAACACTGAAGCTTTCTTT.

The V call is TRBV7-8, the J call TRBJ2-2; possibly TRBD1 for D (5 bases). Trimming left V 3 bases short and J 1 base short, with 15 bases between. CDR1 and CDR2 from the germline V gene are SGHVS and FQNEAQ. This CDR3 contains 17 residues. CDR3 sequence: CASSFQPWTRNTGELFF. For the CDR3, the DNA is TGTGCCAGCAGCTTTCAGCCTTGGACAAGGAACACCGGGGAGCTGTTTTTT.

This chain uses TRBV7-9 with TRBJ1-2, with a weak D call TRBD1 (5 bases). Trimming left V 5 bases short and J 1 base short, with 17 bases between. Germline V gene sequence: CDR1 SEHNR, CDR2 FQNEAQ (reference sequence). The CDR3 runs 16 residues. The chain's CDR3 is CASSEIWGVDNYGYTF. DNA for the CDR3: TGTGCCAGCAGCGAGATCTGGGGGGTGGATAACTATGGCTACACCTTC.